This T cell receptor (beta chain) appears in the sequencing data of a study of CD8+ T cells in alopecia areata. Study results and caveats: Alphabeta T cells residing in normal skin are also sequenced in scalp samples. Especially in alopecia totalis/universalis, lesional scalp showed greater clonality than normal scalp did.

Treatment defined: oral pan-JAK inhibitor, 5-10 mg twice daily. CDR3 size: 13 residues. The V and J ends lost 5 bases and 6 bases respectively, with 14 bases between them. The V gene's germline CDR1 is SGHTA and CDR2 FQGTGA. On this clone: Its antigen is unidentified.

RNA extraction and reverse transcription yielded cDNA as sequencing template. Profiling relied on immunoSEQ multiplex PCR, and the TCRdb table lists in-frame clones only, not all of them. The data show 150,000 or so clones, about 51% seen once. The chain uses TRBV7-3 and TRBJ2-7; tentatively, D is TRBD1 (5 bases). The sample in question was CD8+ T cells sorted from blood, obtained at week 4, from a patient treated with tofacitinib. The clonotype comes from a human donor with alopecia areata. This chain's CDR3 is CASSAGHPGEQYF. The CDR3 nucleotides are TGTGCCAGCAGCGCCGGACACCCGGGCGAGCAGTACTTC.